The 27 T cell receptor beta chains below come from one sample, sequenced in a study of T-cell reconstitution after alpha-beta-depleted transplantation in children. For TCRbeta, the library was prepared with unique molecular identifiers. TCRdb itself ran the PCR reads through MiXCR, one entry per CDR3 protein. The sample carries about 100,000 distinct CDR3 sequences, around 7% recorded once. This material consisted of PBMCs, taken before TCRalphabeta/CD19-depleted stem cell transplant. Every receptor here comes from a boy between 2 and 10 years old with acute lymphoblastic leukemia, due to receive a stem cell transplant.

This clonotype was recorded many times. J is TRBJ2-4 and V is TRBV15; either TRBD1 or TRBD2 may fit D (5 bases each). CDR1 and CDR2 from the germline V gene are LNHNV and YYDKDF (reference sequence). The length of the CDR3 is 13 residues. V was shortened by 3 bases and J by 5 bases, with 8 bases between the two germline ends. CDR3 in DNA: TGTGCCACCAGCAGGGGACCCCAAAACATTCAGTACTTC. Encoded protein: CATSRGPQNIQYF.

On this clonotype itself: Being one base from a much bigger clone, this may be a read error. The CDR3 protein is CASSLWSGTPNTEASF. For the CDR3, the DNA is TGTGCCAGCAGCCTATGGTCCGGGACACCAAACACTGAAGCTTCCTTT. The genes are TRBV7-2 and TRBJ1-1, with D tentatively TRBD1 (6 bases). Germline V CDR1 and CDR2: SGHTA, FQGNSA. The CDR3 totals 16 residues.

This clonotype was seen only a few times. V is TRBV28 and J is TRBJ1-2, with 7 bases aligning to TRBD1. The CDR3 loop spans 13 amino acids. V lost 3 bases, J lost 8 bases, and 6 bases stayed unmatched. Germline CDR1 is MDHEN and CDR2 is SYDVKM. The CDR3 DNA follows: TGTGCCAGCAGTTTGAGGGGGCTGGACGGCTACACCTTC. This sequence encodes CASSLRGLDGYTF.

This clonotype was counted many times. The chain links TRBV12-3 or TRBV12-4 to TRBJ1-5, with D maybe TRBD1 (6 bases). CDR3 length: 16 residues. V gave up 5 bases and J gave up 1 base, with 15 bases separating them. CDR3: CASSLNRVRSNQPQHF. In DNA form, the CDR3 reads TGTGCCAGCAGTCTGAACAGGGTTCGAAGCAATCAGCCCCAGCATTTT.

At least ten counts were recorded for this clonotype. The genes are TRBV4-3 and TRBJ2-2; 9 bases line up with TRBD2. Germline V lookup: CDR1 LGHNA, CDR2 YSLEER. Trimming removed 1 base from V and 5 bases from J; junction bases left unmatched: 5. The CDR3 sequence is 16 residues long. CDR3 coding DNA: TGCGCCAGCAGCCAAGGACCCAGCGGGGGGACCGGGGAGCTGTTTTTT. Amino acid sequence: CASSQGPSGGTGELFF.

This clonotype occurred once. The chain is built from TRBV16 and TRBJ2-5; D tentatively fits TRBD1 or TRBD2 (5 bases each). Germline CDR1 reads KGHSY; CDR2 reads FQNENV. Trimming removed 0 bases from V and 5 bases from J, with 7 bases in between. The CDR3 loop spans 13 amino acids. The CDR3 sequence: CASSQSGDETQYF. CDR3 coding DNA: TGTGCCAGCAGCCAATCGGGGGATGAGACCCAGTACTTC.

This clonotype was counted at least ten times. The rearrangement uses TRBV12-3 or TRBV12-4 and TRBJ2-1; D remains ambiguous. Between the trimmed V and J ends, which lost 4 bases and 8 bases, there was a span of 21 bases. The CDR3 spans 16 residues. The CDR3 sequence: CASSSSDPSEFHEQFF. CDR3 bases: TGTGCCAGCAGTTCTTCCGACCCTAGTGAATTCCATGAGCAGTTCTTC.

Details on this clonotype: This may arise from a read error, as a much more abundant clone is one base away. The chain couples TRBV5-5 to TRBJ2-1; D gene ambiguous. This CDR3 contains 14 residues. The V gene's germline CDR1 is SGHKS and CDR2 YYEKEE (reference sequence). The DNA of the CDR3 is TGTGCCAGCAGCCGCCCGACATCGTACAATGAGGAGTTCTTC. It codes for CASSRPTSYNEEFF. Supplemented by reference TRBV5-5 and TRBJ2-1, the full variable domain reads DAGVTQSPTHLIKTRGQQVTLRCSPISGHKSVSWYQQVLGQGPQFIFQYYEKEERGRGNFPDRFSARQFPNYSSELNVNALLLGDSALYLCASSRPTSYNEEFFGPGTRLTVL.

This clonotype was recorded a few times. The chain has TRBV10-3 and TRBJ2-7; D possibly corresponds to TRBD2 (7 bases). V was pared by 4 bases and J by 5 bases, with 24 bases between. Germline lookup yields CDR1 ENHRY and CDR2 SYGVKD. The CDR3 sequence is 17 residues long. CDR3 loop: CAISAPVEGGGKNEQYF. In nucleotides, the CDR3 is TGTGCCATCAGTGCCCCAGTTGAGGGGGGGGGGAAAAACGAGCAGTACTTC.

This clonotype was found many times. This rearrangement joins TRBV7-2 to TRBJ1-2; D gene ambiguous. In germline, CDR1 is SGHTA, CDR2 FQGNSA. CDR3 length: 13 amino acids. The V end lost 2 bases, the J end lost 5 bases, and 9 bases lay between the germline ends. The CDR3 reads CASSLTWIYGYTF. Here the CDR3 DNA reads TGTGCCAGCAGCTTAACATGGATATATGGCTACACCTTC. Full variable domain (rest looked up from reference TRBV7-2 and TRBJ1-2): GAGVSQSPSNKVTEKGKDVELRCDPISGHTALYWYRQSLGQGLEFLIYFQGNSAPDKSGLPSDRFSAERTGGSVSTLTIQRTQQEDSAVYLCASSLTWIYGYTFGSGTRLTVV.

The chain uses TRBV4-2 and TRBJ2-3; 12 nucleotides line up with TRBD2. This CDR3 comprises 16 residues. V lost 4 bases and J lost 2; bases outside the gene matches: 4. Per germline, CDR1 LGHNA and CDR2 YNFKEQ. DNA for the CDR3: TGTGCCAGCAGCCTTGGACTAGCGGGGCCCACAGATACGCAGTATTTT. It specifies CASSLGLAGPTDTQYF.

This clonotype is medium-sized in the sample. CDR3 region: CASSVTGRSNQPQHF. Written as DNA, the CDR3 is TGTGCCAGCAGTGTTACAGGGAGAAGCAATCAGCCCCAGCATTTT. The chain is built from TRBV6-1 and TRBJ1-5; perhaps TRBD1 as D (6 bases). Germline CDR1 reads MNHNS; CDR2 reads SASEGT. V was clipped by 4 bases and J by 1 base, with 11 bases between them. This CDR3 has 15 residues.

The chain links TRBV4-3 to TRBJ1-2; D gene unclear. V lost 1 base to trimming and J lost 1 base, with 10 bases between them. This CDR3 is 15 amino acids long. Looked up from germline, CDR1 is LGHNA and CDR2 is YSLEER. CDR3 DNA: TGCGCCAGCAGCCAAGTGGGCGGGGTTAACTATGGCTACACCTTC. This gives the protein CASSQVGGVNYGYTF.

This clonotype was seen more than once but under ten times. The CDR3 DNA is TGTGCCAGCAGTTATGATCCGAGGAGAGAGGGGGCGGCGGACGAGCAGTACTTC. Its protein product is CASSYDPRREGAADEQYF. This sequence joins TRBV6-5 and TRBJ2-7, with 7 bases lining up with TRBD1. The CDR3 runs to 18 residues. With V trimmed by 3 bases and J by 5 bases, 19 bases remained unmatched. Germline V gene data show CDR1 as MNHEY and CDR2 as SVGAGI.

The chain is built from TRBV14 and TRBJ2-1, with TRBD1 matching 8 bases. The trim removed 0 bases at V and 3 bases at J, leaving 4 bases unmatched. Germline V gene lookup returns CDR1 SGHDN and CDR2 FVKESK. The CDR3 loop spans 16 amino acids. Written as DNA, the CDR3 is TGTGCCAGCAGCCAAGACAGGGGGCGCAACTACAATGAGCAGTTCTTC. Its protein is CASSQDRGRNYNEQFF.

The sample holds a few counts of this clonotype. The J gene is TRBJ1-5, the V gene TRBV7-8, with a weak D call TRBD1 (6 bases). The CDR3 sequence is 17 residues long. V gave up 0 bases and J gave up 3 bases, with 15 bases separating them. In germline, CDR1 is SGHVS, CDR2 FQNEAQ. CDR3 sequence reads: CASSLARGRVNNQPQHF. For the CDR3, the DNA is TGTGCCAGCAGCTTAGCGCGGGGGCGGGTTAACAATCAGCCCCAGCATTTT.

This clonotype was observed a single time. This chain joins TRBV5-1 and TRBJ2-3; TRBD2 agrees at 7 bases. Trimming removed 0 bases from V and 1 base from J; junction bases left unmatched: 5. Looked up from germline, CDR1 is SGHRS and CDR2 is YFSETQ. This CDR3 spans 16 amino acids. The CDR3 loop reads CASSLGRGVRTDTQYF. Written as DNA, the CDR3 is TGCGCCAGCAGCTTGGGACGGGGGGTCCGCACAGATACGCAGTATTTT.

The V and J genes are TRBV6-1 and TRBJ2-5; a weak D match, TRBD2 (6 bases). Germline CDR1 MNHNS, CDR2 SASEGT. V was cut by 10 bases and J by 1 base, with 13 bases left in between. This CDR3 is 13 amino acids long. CDR3 in DNA: TGTGCCAAACCCGGGACTCTCCAAGAGACCCAGTACTTC. It is translated as CAKPGTLQETQYF.

The table lists this clonotype with a few counts. The chain has TRBV7-9 and TRBJ2-1, with no clear D. The germline CDR1 and CDR2 sequences are SEHNR and FQNEAQ (reference sequence). The germline V and J ends were trimmed by 2 bases and 0 bases, with 8 bases remaining between them. This CDR3 comprises 15 residues. Written as DNA, the CDR3 is TGTGCCAGCAGCTTACTCCTGAGCTCCTACAATGAGCAGTTCTTC. It yields the protein CASSLLLSSYNEQFF.

As concerns this clonotype: A clone one base away is much larger, so this may be a read error. This chain links TRBV20-1 with TRBJ2-3; 8 nucleotides agree with TRBD1. CDR1 is DFQATT and CDR2 is SNEGSKA in the germline V gene (reference sequence). The CDR3 is made up of 16 amino acids. V was pared by 6 bases and J by 1 base, with 12 bases of the junction left unmatched. The CDR3 DNA follows: TGCAGTGCCACCTTCTTTGACAGGGGAGGCACAGATACGCAGTATTTT. As protein: CSATFFDRGGTDTQYF.

This clonotype was counted many times. The CDR3 bases are TGTGCCAGCAGCCAAGAATCGGGGCGGGTTCCTTCCTTTTTAGATACGCAGTATTTT. Translating gives CASSQESGRVPSFLDTQYF. This chain connects TRBV4-2 to TRBJ2-3; D possibly uses TRBD1 or TRBD2 (5 bases each). The germline V gene has CDR1 LGHNA and CDR2 YNFKEQ. This CDR3 comprises 19 residues. The V and J ends lost 0 bases and 5 bases respectively, with 24 bases between them.

This clonotype showed up many times. V is TRBV6-2 or TRBV6-3 and J is TRBJ2-2; 9 bases are a match to TRBD2. This CDR3 is 14 amino acids long. Germline V gives CDR1 MNHEY, CDR2 SVGEGT. The V and J ends lost 4 bases and 5 bases, in that order; junction bases with no gene match: 2. Here the CDR3 reads CASSFTSGTGELFF. CDR3 coding DNA: TGTGCCAGCAGTTTCACTAGCGGGACCGGGGAGCTGTTTTTT.

This clonotype occurred a few times. J is TRBJ2-1 and V is TRBV29-1; D unclear. The CDR3 spans 13 residues. V lost 6 bases and J 2 bases, leaving 11 bases between the germline ends. The germline V gene has CDR1 SQVTM and CDR2 ANQGSEA. The CDR3 DNA follows: TGCAGCGTAGGTGTAACGGCCTACAATGAGCAGTTCTTC. Translation: CSVGVTAYNEQFF.

This clonotype was picked up a small number of times. V usage is TRBV6-2 or TRBV6-3 and J usage is TRBJ2-7; 16 bases line up with TRBD2. CDR3 size: 20 residues. The germline V gene encodes CDR1 MNHEY and CDR2 SVGEGT. Trimming cost V 2 bases and J 2 bases; bases outside gene matches: 12. Written as DNA, the CDR3 is TGTGCCAGCAGTTACCAAGGGACTAGCGGGGGGGTGTACTCCCCCTACGAGCAGTACTTC. Translated: CASSYQGTSGGVYSPYEQYF.

This clonotype was seen repeatedly, ten times or more. The chain uses TRBV5-1 and TRBJ1-1; D uncertain. CDR1 is SGHRS, CDR2 YFSETQ, per germline. This CDR3 spans 16 amino acids. Trimming stripped 4 bases from V and 0 bases from J, with 16 bases between. CDR3: CASSADPAVLNTEAFF. In DNA form, the CDR3 reads TGCGCCAGCAGCGCGGACCCGGCAGTGCTGAACACTGAAGCTTTCTTT.

There are a few counts of this clonotype. J is TRBJ2-7 and V is TRBV5-1; D perhaps matches TRBD2 (5 bases). Trimming stripped 7 bases from V and 3 bases from J, with 11 bases between. Germline values: CDR1 SGHRS, CDR2 YFSETQ. The CDR3 is made up of 12 amino acids. CDR3 residues: CASLGDNYEQYF. The CDR3 DNA reads as TGCGCCAGCCTCGGGGATAACTACGAGCAGTACTTC.

The sample holds many counts of this clonotype. The chain is built from TRBV5-1 and TRBJ1-2; no clear D gene. CDR3 length equals 14 residues. Trimming took 3 bases from V and 0 from J, leaving 9 bases between them. CDR1 is SGHRS and CDR2 is YFSETQ in the germline V gene. CDR3 protein: CASSSHSSNYGYTF. In nucleotides, the CDR3 is TGCGCCAGCAGCTCCCACAGTTCTAACTATGGCTACACCTTC.